The subject of this entry is one T cell receptor beta chain. V shed 4 bases and J shed 5 bases, with 15 bases lying between them. CDR1 is SGHRS and CDR2 is YFSETQ in the germline V gene. The CDR3 runs to 14 residues. This entry comes from a study of T-cell memory formation after mild COVID-19. TCRdb ran MiXCR on the 5' RACE reads and lists one entry per CDR3 protein. The sample carries about 560,000 distinct CDR3 sequences, roughly 17% recorded once. The V call is TRBV5-1, the J call TRBJ2-5; no definite D call. This receptor was obtained from an adult woman who had mild COVID-19 (a few samples of this study predate the infection). Cell type and time point are not known. What was sequenced was PBMCs or a T cell subset sorted from them (not recorded which). CDR3 loop: CASSTSGLVETQYF. CDR3 sequence (DNA): TGCGCCAGCAGCACTTCGGGCCTTGTGGAGACCCAGTACTTC.